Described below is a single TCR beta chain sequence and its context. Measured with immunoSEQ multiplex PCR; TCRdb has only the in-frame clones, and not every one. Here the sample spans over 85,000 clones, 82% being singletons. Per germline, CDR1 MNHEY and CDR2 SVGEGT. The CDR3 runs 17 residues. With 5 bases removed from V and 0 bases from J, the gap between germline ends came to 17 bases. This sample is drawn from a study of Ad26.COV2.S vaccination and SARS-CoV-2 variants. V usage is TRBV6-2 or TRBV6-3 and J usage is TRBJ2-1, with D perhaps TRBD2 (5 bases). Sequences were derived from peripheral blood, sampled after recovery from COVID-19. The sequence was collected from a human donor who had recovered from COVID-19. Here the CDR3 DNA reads TGTGCCAGCAGTCTCCTCCGGAGCGGCGTCTCCTACAATGAGCAGTTCTTC. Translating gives CASSLLRSGVSYNEQFF.